This T cell receptor beta chain was recovered during a study of blood T cell repertoires in COVID-19. Here immunoSEQ multiplex PCR was the method, and the copy in TCRdb shows in-frame clones only, minus some. The sample includes roughly 310,000 clones, around nine tenths of them seen just once. The length of the CDR3 is 16 residues. With V trimmed by 8 bases and J by 4 bases, 14 bases remained unmatched. The germline V gene encodes CDR1 SGHTA and CDR2 FQGNSA. The cohort comprised adults aged about 18 to 100 years residing in some 24 US areas. Participant-reported clinical history was the basis for cohort assignment.

The sequencing sample was made of PBMCs or T cells enriched from blood (not recorded which). The chain recombines TRBV7-2 with TRBJ2-3; 8 bases agree with TRBD2. This sequence was found in a middle-aged woman who had recovered from COVID-19. DNA for the CDR3: TGTGCCAGCCGCGTAGTTAGCGGGACTGTGGCAGATACGCAGTATTTT. Translation: CASRVVSGTVADTQYF.